This TCR beta chain was recovered during a study of blood T cell repertoires in COVID-19. Study-wide context: PBMCs, B-cell-depleted T cells, or T cells were the source of the cDNA or gDNA that made up the material.

Measured with immunoSEQ multiplex PCR; TCRdb has only the in-frame clones, and not every one. Among 200,000 to 300,000 clones listed, 80% to 85% were seen once. Germline CDR1 reads SGHNT; CDR2 reads YENEEA. V was clipped by 5 bases and J by 7 bases; unmatched bases: 8. The CDR3 consists of 17 residues. Source material: peripheral blood. The J gene is TRBJ2-2, the V gene TRBV11-3; 15 bases map to TRBD2. This clonotype was obtained from a man between 60 and 70 years old with acute or convalescent COVID-19. The CDR3 DNA sequence: TGTGCCAGCAGCCCAGGACTAGCGGGAGGGCCGGACGGGGAGCTGTTTTTT. It encodes CASSPGLAGGPDGELFF.